The 15 T cell receptor beta chains in this list originate from one sample, sequenced in a study of shared clonotypes between healthy human individuals. Generated by immunoSEQ multiplex PCR, the TCRdb table keeps only in-frame clones and is missing some. The table includes 2 million to 3 million clones, over 85% detected once. Sequencing was done on a sample of naive CD4+ T cells from PBMCs. Subset given: CD45RA+ positively selected. These receptors were collected from a man younger than 30 in good health. Some clones in this sample may be carry-over from other donors' samples.

This chain links TRBV15 with TRBJ2-2, with 9 positions matching TRBD2. This CDR3 has 17 residues. CDR1 and CDR2 from the germline V gene are LNHNV and YYDKDF (reference sequence). V lost 3 bases and J lost 5; bases outside the gene matches: 10. The CDR3 region is CATSSISGRLGTGELFF. The CDR3 bases are TGTGCCACCAGCAGCATCAGCGGGAGGCTCGGGACCGGGGAGCTGTTTTTT.

With regard to this clone: The sample carries other DNA sequences with the same CDR3. V and J are TRBV6-6 and TRBJ1-4; tentatively, D is TRBD1 (5 bases). Between the trimmed V and J ends, which lost 4 bases and 10 bases, there was a span of 19 bases. The germline V gene encodes CDR1 MNHNY and CDR2 SVGAGI (reference sequence). The CDR3 sequence is 15 residues long. CDR3 residues: CASSSEGRILGKLFF. CDR3 coding DNA: TGTGCCAGCAGTTCGGAGGGGCGGATCCTGGGAAAACTGTTTTTT.

For this clone: In the same sample, other DNA sequences code for this CDR3. CDR3 sequence: CASSLVPTTNEKLFF. The CDR3 DNA sequence: TGTGCCAGCAGTTTGGTCCCTACAACTAATGAAAAACTGTTTTTT. The chain has TRBV28 and TRBJ1-4; D gene unclear. CDR3 size: 15 residues. V was trimmed by 3 bases and J by 0 bases, leaving 8 bases between them. CDR1 MDHEN and CDR2 SYDVKM come from the germline V gene.

The chain carries TRBV6-1 and TRBJ2-3, with 7 bases fitting TRBD1. The CDR3 loop spans 14 amino acids. Trimming cost V 11 bases and J 0 bases; bases outside gene matches: 8. Germline loops: CDR1 MNHNS, CDR2 SASEGT. CDR3 sequence reads: CAGKTGISTDTQYF. In DNA, the CDR3 is TGTGCCGGAAAGACAGGGATCAGCACAGATACGCAGTATTTT.

The V gene is TRBV7-3, the J gene TRBJ2-1; TRBD1 matches at 9 bases. The CDR3 contains 15 residues. CDR1 SGHTA and CDR2 FQGTGA come from the germline V gene. J gave up 6 bases and V 5 bases, and 8 bases lay outside the gene matches. CDR3 sequence reads: CASSPGTGTLNEQFF. The CDR3 DNA follows: TGTGCCAGCAGCCCCGGGACAGGGACTCTCAATGAGCAGTTCTTC. The variable domain in full, with the rest retrieved from reference TRBV7-3 and TRBJ2-1, is GAGVSQTPSNKVTEKGKYVELRCDPISGHTALYWYRQSLGQGPEFLIYFQGTGAADDSGLPNDRFFAVRPEGSVSTLKIQRTERGDSAVYLCASSPGTGTLNEQFFGPGTRLTVL.

The chain links TRBV4-2 to TRBJ2-2, with a tentative D call TRBD2 (5 bases). The CDR3 totals 18 residues. Trimming removed 1 base at V and 1 base at J, with 16 bases between. The germline V gene has CDR1 LGHNA and CDR2 YNFKEQ. The CDR3 is CASSQVGWRTENTGELFF. For the CDR3, the DNA is TGTGCCAGCAGCCAAGTCGGTTGGAGGACGGAGAACACCGGGGAGCTGTTTTTT.

V is TRBV7-9 and J is TRBJ2-1; 8 nucleotides agree with TRBD1. V was clipped by 5 bases and J by 5 bases; unmatched bases: 8. This CDR3 contains 15 residues. Per the germline V gene, CDR1 is SEHNR and CDR2 is FQNEAQ (reference sequence). The CDR3 region is CASSISGTGNNEQFF. As DNA, the CDR3 is TGTGCCAGCAGCATCTCCGGGACAGGAAACAATGAGCAGTTCTTC.

A single count supports this clone. The chain carries TRBV6-4 and TRBJ1-2, with a possible D match to TRBD1 (6 bases). Trimming shortened V by 4 bases and J by 4 bases, and 16 bases separated the two germline ends. The CDR3 sequence is 15 residues long. Germline CDR1 and CDR2: MRHNA and SNTAGT. The CDR3 is CASSATGEGVYGYTF. CDR3 DNA: TGTGCCAGCAGTGCTACCGGCGAGGGGGTCTATGGCTACACCTTC.

CDR3 DNA: TGTGCCAGCAGCTTAGCCCTACAGGGCCTAGCCAAAAACATTCAGTACTTC. This encodes CASSLALQGLAKNIQYF. The chain is built from TRBV7-9 and TRBJ2-4; tentatively, D is TRBD1 (6 bases). This CDR3 contains 17 residues. The germline CDR1 and CDR2 sequences are SEHNR and FQNEAQ (reference sequence). V dropped 0 bases and J dropped 0 bases, with 12 bases sitting between them.

The chain is built from TRBV5-1 and TRBJ1-2; TRBD1 aligns across 8 bases. Germline CDR1 reads SGHRS; CDR2 reads YFSETQ. V lost 4 bases to trimming and J lost 8 bases; unmatched junction nucleotides: 10. The CDR3 is 14 residues long. CDR3 region: CASSRADRARGYTF. In nucleotides, the CDR3 is TGCGCCAGCAGCCGAGCGGACAGGGCACGGGGCTACACCTTC. The variable domain in full, completed from reference TRBV5-1 and TRBJ1-2, reads KAGVTQTPRYLIKTRGQQVTLSCSPISGHRSVSWYQQTPGQGLQFLFEYFSETQRNKGNFPGRFSGRQFSNSRSEMNVSTLELGDSALYLCASSRADRARGYTFGSGTRLTVV.

The CDR3 coding sequence is TGTGCCAGCAGCTTGACCATAGGGGAGCCGGGGGACACCATATATTTT. Translating it yields CASSLTIGEPGDTIYF. The chain recombines TRBV7-9 with TRBJ1-3, with D possibly being TRBD1 (5 bases). V was trimmed by 3 bases and J by 8 bases, leaving 20 bases between them. The CDR3 sequence is 16 residues long. CDR1 and CDR2 from the germline V gene are SEHNR and FQNEAQ (reference sequence).

The chain combines TRBV6-5 with TRBJ1-2; D remains unclear. CDR3 size: 12 residues. The V and J ends lost 4 bases and 7 bases respectively, with 10 bases between them. CDR1 and CDR2 (germline): MNHEY, SVGAGI. The CDR3, as DNA: TGTGCCAGCAGTTCCGATTTCGGTGGCTACACCTTC. Translating it yields CASSSDFGGYTF.

The chain has TRBV5-1 and TRBJ2-7, with D possibly TRBD1 on 6 matching bases. The CDR3 has 13 amino acids. Germline assignment: CDR1 SGHRS and CDR2 YFSETQ. Between the trimmed V and J ends, which lost 4 bases and 2 bases, there was a span of 10 bases. CDR3 sequence (DNA): TGCGCCAGCAGCCCCCGACAGGCCTACGAGCAGTACTTC. Its translation is CASSPRQAYEQYF.

The chain employs TRBV4-3 and TRBJ2-2; the D gene is possibly TRBD1 (5 bases). CDR1 and CDR2 from the germline V gene are LGHNA and YSLEER. V gave up 0 bases and J gave up 4 bases, with 12 bases separating them. The CDR3 has 16 amino acids. CDR3: CASSQDSRVFTGELFF. The DNA of the CDR3 is TGCGCCAGCAGCCAAGATAGCAGGGTATTCACCGGGGAGCTGTTTTTT.

V gene TRBV10-2 combines with J gene TRBJ2-7; 14 bases agree with TRBD2. Germline CDR1 and CDR2: WSHSY and SAAADI. CDR3 length: 15 residues. Trimming at V came to 6 bases and at J to 6 bases, leaving 7 bases not matched to a gene. The CDR3 region is CASSPGLAGVVEQYF. In nucleotides, the CDR3 is TGCGCCAGCAGCCCGGGACTAGCGGGAGTGGTCGAGCAGTACTTC.